Listed below are T cell receptor beta chains from one sample, sequenced in a study of shared clonotypes between healthy human individuals. Data came from immunoSEQ multiplex PCR; TCRdb stores just in-frame clones and leaves some out. The table records a few million clones, 80% to 95% of them present only once. The sample was naive CD4+ T cells from PBMCs. Every receptor here comes from a man aged 18 to 35 in good health. Some clones in this sample may be carry-over from other donors' samples. Both conserved end residues are part of each CDR3. Fields, in order: V gene, CDR3 length, clone size, D gene, J gene, CDR3 protein, CDR3 DNA. The D gene is left open where the match is weak. For some rows the clone size is stated as once, few or many, or as a class when expanded; others skip it.

v_gene: TRBV7-8
len: 16
abundance: NA
d_gene: NA
j_gene: TRBJ1-4
CDR3aa: CASSPNRGREGEKLFF
CDR3nt: TGTGCCAGCAGCCCCAACCGAGGCCGTGAAGGGGAAAAACTGTTTTTT

v_gene: TRBV5-1
len: 11
abundance: NA
d_gene: NA
j_gene: TRBJ2-7
CDR3aa: CASREEGKQYF
CDR3nt: TGCGCCAGCCGCGAAGAGGGGAAGCAGTACTTC

v_gene: TRBV27
len: 14
abundance: once
d_gene: TRBD2
j_gene: TRBJ2-5
CDR3aa: CASLPREGGETQYF
CDR3nt: TGTGCCAGCCTTCCCCGAGAGGGAGGGGAGACCCAGTACTTC

v_gene: TRBV18
len: 14
abundance: NA
d_gene: NA
j_gene: TRBJ1-1
CDR3aa: CASSPGTPNTEAFF
CDR3nt: TGTGCCAGCTCACCTGGGACACCAAACACTGAAGCTTTCTTT

v_gene: TRBV27
len: 13
abundance: NA
d_gene: NA
j_gene: TRBJ2-5
CDR3aa: CASSPYSGETQYF
CDR3nt: TGTGCCAGCAGTCCATACAGCGGGGAGACCCAGTACTTC

v_gene: TRBV9
len: 13
abundance: NA
d_gene: NA
j_gene: TRBJ2-4
CDR3aa: CASSAADSDRFHF
CDR3nt: TGTGCCAGCAGCGCAGCCGACTCTGACCGGTTTCACTTC

v_gene: TRBV5-4
len: 15
abundance: NA
d_gene: NA
j_gene: TRBJ2-2
CDR3aa: CASSLRLTNTGELFF
CDR3nt: TGTGCCAGCAGCTTACGCCTCACGAACACCGGGGAGCTGTTTTTT

v_gene: TRBV5-4
len: 17
abundance: NA
d_gene: NA
j_gene: TRBJ2-1
CDR3aa: CASSPLGGGSSYNEQFF
CDR3nt: TGTGCCAGCAGCCCGCTTGGGGGTGGGAGCTCCTACAATGAGCAGTTCTTC

v_gene: TRBV30
len: 14
abundance: NA
d_gene: NA
j_gene: TRBJ1-6
CDR3aa: CAWSVLAINSPLHF
CDR3nt: TGTGCCTGGAGTGTCTTGGCAATTAATTCACCCCTCCACTTT

v_gene: TRBV27
len: 15
abundance: once
d_gene: TRBD2
j_gene: TRBJ2-7
CDR3aa: CASSRGVAGGGEQYF
CDR3nt: TGTGCCAGCAGCCGGGGGGTAGCGGGAGGAGGAGAGCAGTACTTC

v_gene: TRBV2
len: 13
abundance: NA
d_gene: TRBD2
j_gene: TRBJ2-5
CDR3aa: CASSGTRQETQYF
CDR3nt: TGTGCCAGCAGTGGGACTAGACAAGAGACCCAGTACTTC

v_gene: TRBV15
len: 15
abundance: NA
d_gene: NA
j_gene: TRBJ1-5
CDR3aa: CATSRLQGSNQPQHF
CDR3nt: TGTGCCACCAGCAGGCTACAGGGTAGCAATCAGCCCCAGCATTTT

v_gene: TRBV28
len: 13
abundance: NA
d_gene: NA
j_gene: TRBJ2-7
CDR3aa: CASSSPWAYEQYF
CDR3nt: TGTGCCAGCAGTTCCCCTTGGGCTTACGAGCAGTACTTC

v_gene: TRBV18
len: 16
abundance: NA
d_gene: TRBD1
j_gene: TRBJ1-5
CDR3aa: CASSPPGQGAGQPQHF
CDR3nt: TGTGCCAGCTCACCGCCGGGACAGGGGGCGGGTCAGCCCCAGCATTTT

v_gene: TRBV7-2
len: 13
abundance: NA
d_gene: NA
j_gene: TRBJ2-1
CDR3aa: CASSFGASNEQFF
CDR3nt: TGTGCCAGCAGCTTTGGGGCTAGCAATGAGCAGTTCTTC

v_gene: TRBV18
len: 16
abundance: NA
d_gene: TRBD1
j_gene: TRBJ1-5
CDR3aa: CASSPGQGFRNQPQHF
CDR3nt: TGTGCCAGCTCACCGGGACAGGGTTTTCGCAATCAGCCCCAGCATTTT

v_gene: TRBV5-1
len: 15
abundance: NA
d_gene: NA
j_gene: TRBJ1-1
CDR3aa: CASSSPTGYNTEAFF
CDR3nt: TGCGCCAGCAGCTCACCTACAGGATACAACACTGAAGCTTTCTTT

v_gene: TRBV7-3
len: 13
abundance: NA
d_gene: NA
j_gene: TRBJ2-1
CDR3aa: CASSPRARNEQFF
CDR3nt: TGTGCCAGCAGCCCCAGGGCTAGAAATGAGCAGTTCTTC

v_gene: TRBV19
len: 15
abundance: NA
d_gene: TRBD1
j_gene: TRBJ2-1
CDR3aa: CASSIARGPGDEQFF
CDR3nt: TGTGCCAGTAGTATAGCCAGGGGGCCTGGGGATGAGCAGTTCTTC

v_gene: TRBV28
len: 13
abundance: once
d_gene: NA
j_gene: TRBJ2-7
CDR3aa: CASSLAGTYEQYF
CDR3nt: TGTGCCAGCAGTTTAGCCGGGACCTACGAGCAGTACTTC

v_gene: TRBV7-2
len: 13
abundance: NA
d_gene: NA
j_gene: TRBJ1-2
CDR3aa: CASSLLVQNGYTF
CDR3nt: TGTGCCAGCAGCTTATTAGTCCAAAATGGCTACACCTTC

v_gene: TRBV19
len: 13
abundance: NA
d_gene: NA
j_gene: TRBJ2-7
CDR3aa: CASSITPGYEQYF
CDR3nt: TGTGCCAGTAGTATAACCCCAGGGTACGAGCAGTACTTC

v_gene: TRBV6-1
len: 14
abundance: NA
d_gene: NA
j_gene: TRBJ2-2
CDR3aa: CASSQLGKSGELFF
CDR3nt: TGTGCCAGCAGCCAACTAGGCAAGAGCGGGGAGCTGTTTTTT

v_gene: TRBV18
len: 15
abundance: once
d_gene: TRBD1
j_gene: TRBJ2-2
CDR3aa: CASSPMTGADGELFF
CDR3nt: TGTGCCAGCTCACCCATGACAGGGGCGGACGGGGAGCTGTTTTTT

v_gene: TRBV2
len: 15
abundance: NA
d_gene: NA
j_gene: TRBJ2-5
CDR3aa: CASSGATRRGETQYF
CDR3nt: TGTGCCAGCTCCGGGGCAACCCGCAGGGGCGAGACCCAGTACTTC

v_gene: TRBV5-1
len: 17
abundance: NA
d_gene: TRBD1
j_gene: TRBJ1-2
CDR3aa: CASSSGTGDLANYGYTF
CDR3nt: TGCGCCAGCAGCTCCGGGACAGGGGACTTAGCTAACTATGGCTACACCTTC

v_gene: TRBV7-9
len: 15
abundance: NA
d_gene: NA
j_gene: TRBJ2-7
CDR3aa: CASSVYGDSSYEQYF
CDR3nt: TGTGCCAGCAGCGTATACGGCGACAGCTCCTACGAGCAGTACTTC

v_gene: TRBV7-9
len: 16
abundance: NA
d_gene: TRBD2
j_gene: TRBJ2-3
CDR3aa: CASSLTSGRNTDTQYF
CDR3nt: TGTGCCAGCAGCTTAACTAGCGGGAGGAACACAGATACGCAGTATTTT

v_gene: TRBV27
len: 15
abundance: NA
d_gene: NA
j_gene: TRBJ2-3
CDR3aa: CASSPIRTGTDTQYF
CDR3nt: TGTGCCAGCAGTCCGATCAGGACAGGCACAGATACGCAGTATTTT

v_gene: TRBV7-3
len: 15
abundance: NA
d_gene: NA
j_gene: TRBJ2-2
CDR3aa: CASSLDPSSTGELFF
CDR3nt: TGTGCCAGCAGCTTAGACCCTAGCAGCACCGGGGAGCTGTTTTTT

v_gene: TRBV7-8
len: 12
abundance: NA
d_gene: NA
j_gene: TRBJ2-7
CDR3aa: CASSLQGYEQYF
CDR3nt: TGTGCCAGCAGCTTACAGGGGTACGAGCAGTACTTC

v_gene: TRBV2
len: 18
abundance: NA
d_gene: NA
j_gene: TRBJ1-3
CDR3aa: CASSEVRWGPEVRNTIYF
CDR3nt: TGTGCCAGCAGTGAAGTTCGGTGGGGGCCCGAGGTACGAAACACCATATATTTT

v_gene: TRBV28
len: 18
abundance: NA
d_gene: NA
j_gene: TRBJ2-1
CDR3aa: CASSLPRGTIGRGYEQFF
CDR3nt: TGTGCCAGCAGTTTACCCCGGGGGACGATCGGAAGGGGATATGAGCAGTTCTTC

v_gene: TRBV5-4
len: 16
abundance: NA
d_gene: TRBD2
j_gene: TRBJ2-7
CDR3aa: CASSPRGTSGGWEQYF
CDR3nt: TGTGCCAGCAGCCCACGGGGTACTAGCGGGGGCTGGGAGCAGTACTTC

v_gene: TRBV5-1
len: 14
abundance: NA
d_gene: NA
j_gene: TRBJ2-6
CDR3aa: CASSPHSGANVLTF
CDR3nt: TGCGCCAGCAGCCCCCACTCTGGGGCCAACGTCCTGACTTTC

v_gene: TRBV29-1
len: 13
abundance: NA
d_gene: NA
j_gene: TRBJ2-3
CDR3aa: CSATGRYTDTQYF
CDR3nt: TGCAGCGCTACAGGCAGATACACAGATACGCAGTATTTT

v_gene: TRBV10-3
len: 13
abundance: NA
d_gene: TRBD1
j_gene: TRBJ1-2
CDR3aa: CAISSGGGSGYTF
CDR3nt: TGTGCCATCAGCTCAGGGGGCGGGAGTGGCTACACCTTC

v_gene: TRBV28
len: 16
abundance: NA
d_gene: NA
j_gene: TRBJ1-5
CDR3aa: CASSLGGGSFNQPQHF
CDR3nt: TGTGCCAGCAGTTTAGGTGGCGGGTCTTTTAATCAGCCCCAGCATTTT

v_gene: TRBV5-4
len: 15
abundance: NA
d_gene: TRBD2
j_gene: TRBJ2-3
CDR3aa: CASSPIGTSGDTQYF
CDR3nt: TGTGCCAGCAGCCCTATTGGGACTAGCGGAGATACGCAGTATTTT

v_gene: TRBV5-1
len: 11
abundance: NA
d_gene: NA
j_gene: TRBJ2-3
CDR3aa: CASSDTDTQYF
CDR3nt: TGCGCCAGCAGCGATACAGATACGCAGTATTTT

v_gene: TRBV9
len: 15
abundance: NA
d_gene: TRBD2
j_gene: TRBJ2-1
CDR3aa: CASSLTSGDYNEQFF
CDR3nt: TGTGCCAGCAGTTTAACTAGCGGAGATTACAATGAGCAGTTCTTC

v_gene: TRBV4-2
len: 14
abundance: NA
d_gene: TRBD1
j_gene: TRBJ1-1
CDR3aa: CASSWDRGNTEAFF
CDR3nt: TGTGCCAGCAGCTGGGACAGGGGGAACACTGAAGCTTTCTTT

v_gene: TRBV28
len: 13
abundance: NA
d_gene: TRBD2
j_gene: TRBJ2-1
CDR3aa: CASSLAGANEQFF
CDR3nt: TGTGCCAGCAGTTTAGCGGGAGCCAATGAGCAGTTCTTC

v_gene: TRBV7-8
len: 11
abundance: NA
d_gene: NA
j_gene: TRBJ2-1
CDR3aa: CASSSDPEQFF
CDR3nt: TGTGCCAGCAGCTCGGATCCGGAGCAGTTCTTC

v_gene: TRBV5-1
len: 16
abundance: NA
d_gene: NA
j_gene: TRBJ2-1
CDR3aa: CASSPGTAESYNEQFF
CDR3nt: TGCGCCAGCAGCCCCGGGACTGCAGAATCCTACAATGAGCAGTTCTTC

v_gene: TRBV28
len: 15
abundance: NA
d_gene: NA
j_gene: TRBJ1-1
CDR3aa: CASSPPAALNTEAFF
CDR3nt: TGTGCCAGCAGTCCCCCGGCAGCCCTGAACACTGAAGCTTTCTTT

v_gene: TRBV28
len: 16
abundance: NA
d_gene: NA
j_gene: TRBJ2-6
CDR3aa: CASSLLQAGGANVLTF
CDR3nt: TGTGCCAGCAGTTTGTTACAGGCAGGTGGGGCCAACGTCCTGACTTTC

v_gene: TRBV28
len: 17
abundance: NA
d_gene: TRBD2
j_gene: TRBJ2-3
CDR3aa: CASSLFDLAGGLDTQYF
CDR3nt: TGTGCCAGCAGTTTATTTGACCTAGCGGGAGGATTGGATACGCAGTATTTT

v_gene: TRBV30
len: 16
abundance: NA
d_gene: NA
j_gene: TRBJ1-2
CDR3aa: CAWSPHLGGSGYGYTF
CDR3nt: TGTGCCTGGAGTCCCCACTTGGGGGGTTCGGGGTATGGCTACACCTTC

v_gene: TRBV2
len: 14
abundance: NA
d_gene: NA
j_gene: TRBJ1-3
CDR3aa: CASSEEGQGNTIYF
CDR3nt: TGTGCCAGCAGTGAAGAGGGACAAGGAAACACCATATATTTT

v_gene: TRBV7-3
len: 15
abundance: NA
d_gene: TRBD2
j_gene: TRBJ2-7
CDR3aa: CASSLESGGLYEQYF
CDR3nt: TGTGCCAGCAGCTTAGAGTCGGGAGGCCTCTACGAGCAGTACTTC

v_gene: TRBV5-4
len: 14
abundance: NA
d_gene: NA
j_gene: TRBJ2-1
CDR3aa: CASSLGSGGSEQFF
CDR3nt: TGTGCCAGCAGCTTGGGGTCGGGGGGCAGTGAGCAGTTCTTC

v_gene: TRBV15
len: 15
abundance: NA
d_gene: NA
j_gene: TRBJ1-1
CDR3aa: CATSRGGWGNTEAFF
CDR3nt: TGTGCCACCAGCAGAGGGGGCTGGGGGAACACTGAAGCTTTCTTT

v_gene: TRBV4-1
len: 15
abundance: NA
d_gene: TRBD1
j_gene: TRBJ2-1
CDR3aa: CASSPPPDRVFEQFF
CDR3nt: TGCGCCAGCAGCCCTCCTCCGGACAGGGTTTTTGAGCAGTTCTTC

v_gene: TRBV6-5
len: 15
abundance: NA
d_gene: TRBD2
j_gene: TRBJ2-7
CDR3aa: CASSRLAGKDYEQYF
CDR3nt: TGTGCCAGCAGTAGACTAGCGGGAAAGGACTACGAGCAGTACTTC

v_gene: TRBV14
len: 15
abundance: few
d_gene: TRBD2
j_gene: TRBJ2-3
CDR3aa: CASSPGTSALDTQYF
CDR3nt: TGTGCCAGCAGTCCCGGGACTAGCGCTTTGGATACGCAGTATTTT

v_gene: TRBV30
len: 11
abundance: NA
d_gene: NA
j_gene: TRBJ1-4
CDR3aa: CAFSTNEKLFF
CDR3nt: TGTGCCTTTTCAACTAATGAAAAACTGTTTTTT

v_gene: TRBV5-6
len: 17
abundance: NA
d_gene: TRBD2
j_gene: TRBJ2-5
CDR3aa: CASSLIRGGGSLETQYF
CDR3nt: TGTGCCAGCAGCTTGATCAGAGGCGGGGGGTCTCTAGAGACCCAGTACTTC

v_gene: TRBV9
len: 11
abundance: few
d_gene: NA
j_gene: TRBJ2-1
CDR3aa: CASSVDNEQFF
CDR3nt: TGTGCCAGCAGCGTAGACAATGAGCAGTTCTTC